The next 5 T cell receptor beta chains were all read from a single sample in a study of control samples from healthy donors and cancer patients. Some clones are missing from TCRdb's copy, which holds only in-frame ones; the method was immunoSEQ multiplex PCR. The sample has about 140,000 clones, about 85% seen once. The sequenced material came from blood. These receptors came from a woman aged 25-40 years in good health.

The genes are TRBV7-2 and TRBJ2-1; 11 bases align to TRBD2. Trimming cost V 2 bases and J 9 bases; bases outside gene matches: 6. Per germline, CDR1 SGHTA and CDR2 FQGNSA. This CDR3 is built from 15 residues. CDR3 sequence (DNA): TGTGCCAGCAGCTTAAGTACTAGCGGGAGAGGTGAGCAGTTCTTC. It yields the protein CASSLSTSGRGEQFF.

This chain connects TRBV2 to TRBJ2-7; TRBD2 agrees at 8 bases. The CDR3 runs to 15 residues. Germline V gene sequence: CDR1 SNHLY, CDR2 FYNNEI. After removal of 3 bases from V and 7 bases from J, the junction contained 11 bases not matched to a gene. The CDR3 DNA is TGTGCCAGCAGTGACCCTCTAGCGGGTTGGCGAGAGCAGTACTTC. Translating gives CASSDPLAGWREQYF.

The V and J genes are TRBV5-1 and TRBJ1-1; the D gene is possibly TRBD1 (5 bases). The CDR3 sequence is 15 residues long. The germline gives CDR1 SGHRS, CDR2 YFSETQ. V was shortened by 0 bases and J by 5 bases, with 14 bases between the two germline ends. The CDR3 DNA sequence: TGCGCCAGCAGCTTGGAGCAGGGCAGGTTAACTGAAGCTTTCTTT. This encodes CASSLEQGRLTEAFF.

This clone was recorded only once. This rearrangement joins TRBV19 to TRBJ2-5; 7 bases match TRBD1. The CDR3 runs to 14 residues. With 5 bases clipped from V and 4 bases from J, the junction kept 7 bases outside the gene matches. Germline values: CDR1 LNHDA, CDR2 SQIVND (reference sequence). The CDR3 reads CASSARQGRETQYF. In DNA, the CDR3 is TGTGCCAGTAGTGCCCGACAGGGTAGAGAGACCCAGTACTTC. The variable domain in full, with the rest retrieved from reference TRBV19 and TRBJ2-5, is DGGITQSPKYLFRKEGQNVTLSCEQNLNHDAMYWYRQDPGQGLRLIYYSQIVNDFQKGDIAEGYSVSREKKESFPLTVTSAQKNPTAFYLCASSARQGRETQYFGPGTRLLVL.

This rearrangement joins TRBV28 to TRBJ1-5, with D perhaps matching TRBD1 (5 bases). This CDR3 is 15 amino acids long. The germline V gene encodes CDR1 MDHEN and CDR2 SYDVKM. V was cut by 3 bases and J by 2 bases, with 11 bases left in between. The CDR3, as DNA: TGTGCCAGCAGTTTTCGCCCGGGGGGCAATCAGCCCCAGCATTTT. Encoded protein: CASSFRPGGNQPQHF.